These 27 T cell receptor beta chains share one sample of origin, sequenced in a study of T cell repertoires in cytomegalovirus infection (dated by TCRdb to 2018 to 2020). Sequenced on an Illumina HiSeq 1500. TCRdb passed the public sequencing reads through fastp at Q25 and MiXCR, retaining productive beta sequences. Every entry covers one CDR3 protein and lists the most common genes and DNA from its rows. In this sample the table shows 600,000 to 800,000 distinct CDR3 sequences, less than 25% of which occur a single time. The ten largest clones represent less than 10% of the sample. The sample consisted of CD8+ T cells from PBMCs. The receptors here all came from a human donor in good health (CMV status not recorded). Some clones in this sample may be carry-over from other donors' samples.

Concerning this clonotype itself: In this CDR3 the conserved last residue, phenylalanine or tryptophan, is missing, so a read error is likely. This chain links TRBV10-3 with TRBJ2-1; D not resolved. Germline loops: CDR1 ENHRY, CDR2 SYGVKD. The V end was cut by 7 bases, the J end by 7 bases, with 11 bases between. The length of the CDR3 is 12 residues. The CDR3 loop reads CAIMGQRNEQFL. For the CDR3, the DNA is TGTGCCATCATGGGTCAGAGGAATGAGCAGTTCTTA.

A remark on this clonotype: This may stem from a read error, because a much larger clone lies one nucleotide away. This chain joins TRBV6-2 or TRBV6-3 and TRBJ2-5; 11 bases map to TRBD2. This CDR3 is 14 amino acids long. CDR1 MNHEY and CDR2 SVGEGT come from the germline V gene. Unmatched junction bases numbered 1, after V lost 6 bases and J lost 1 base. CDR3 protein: CASRGLAVQETQYF. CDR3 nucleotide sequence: TGTGCCAGCAGGGGACTAGCGGTCCAAGAGACCCAGTACTTC.

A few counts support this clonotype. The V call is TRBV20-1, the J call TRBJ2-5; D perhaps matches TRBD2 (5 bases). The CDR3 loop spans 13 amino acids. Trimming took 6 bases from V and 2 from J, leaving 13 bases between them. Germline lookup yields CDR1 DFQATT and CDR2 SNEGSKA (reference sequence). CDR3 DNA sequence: TGCAGTGCGAGACGACTATCACAAGAGACCCAGTACTTC. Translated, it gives CSARRLSQETQYF.

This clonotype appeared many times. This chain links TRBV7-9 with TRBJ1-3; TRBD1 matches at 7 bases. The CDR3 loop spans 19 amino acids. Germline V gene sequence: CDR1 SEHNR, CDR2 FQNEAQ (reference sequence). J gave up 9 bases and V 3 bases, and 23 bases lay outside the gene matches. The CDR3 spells CASSFVKGDRDSRSPTIYF. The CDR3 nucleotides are TGTGCCAGCAGCTTTGTTAAGGGGGACCGGGACAGTCGTTCCCCCACCATATATTTT.

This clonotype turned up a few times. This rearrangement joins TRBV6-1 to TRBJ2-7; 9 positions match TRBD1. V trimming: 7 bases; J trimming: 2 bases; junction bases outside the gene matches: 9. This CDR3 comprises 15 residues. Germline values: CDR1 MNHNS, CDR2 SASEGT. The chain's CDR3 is CASTIFRDRAYEQYF. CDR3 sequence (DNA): TGTGCCAGCACCATATTCCGGGACAGGGCCTACGAGCAGTACTTC.

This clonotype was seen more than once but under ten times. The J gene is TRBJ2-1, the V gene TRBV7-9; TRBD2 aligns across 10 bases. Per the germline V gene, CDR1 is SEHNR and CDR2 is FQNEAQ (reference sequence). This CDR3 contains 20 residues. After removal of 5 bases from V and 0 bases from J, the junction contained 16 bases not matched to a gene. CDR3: CASSPQGIAGGSSSYNEQFF. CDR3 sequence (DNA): TGTGCCAGCAGCCCACAAGGAATAGCGGGGGGCTCTAGCTCCTACAATGAGCAGTTCTTC.

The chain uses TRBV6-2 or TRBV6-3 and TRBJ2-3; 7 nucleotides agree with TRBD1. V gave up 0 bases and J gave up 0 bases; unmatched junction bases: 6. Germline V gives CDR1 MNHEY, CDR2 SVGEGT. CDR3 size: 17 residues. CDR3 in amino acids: CASSYSRTGTSTDTQYF. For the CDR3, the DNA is TGTGCCAGCAGTTACTCCAGGACAGGAACTAGCACAGATACGCAGTATTTT.

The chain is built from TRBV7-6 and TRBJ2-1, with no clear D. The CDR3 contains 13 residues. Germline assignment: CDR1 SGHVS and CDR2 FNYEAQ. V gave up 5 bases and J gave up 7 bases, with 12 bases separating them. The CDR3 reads CASSHTTVNEQFF. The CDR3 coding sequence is TGTGCCAGCAGCCACACCACCGTAAATGAGCAGTTCTTC.

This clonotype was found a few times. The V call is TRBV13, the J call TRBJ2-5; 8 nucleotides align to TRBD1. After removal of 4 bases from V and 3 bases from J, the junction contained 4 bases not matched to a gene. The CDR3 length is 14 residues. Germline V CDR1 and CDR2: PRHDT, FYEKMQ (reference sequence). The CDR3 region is CASSSGQEEETQYF. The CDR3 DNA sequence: TGTGCCAGCAGCTCGGGACAGGAGGAAGAGACCCAGTACTTC.

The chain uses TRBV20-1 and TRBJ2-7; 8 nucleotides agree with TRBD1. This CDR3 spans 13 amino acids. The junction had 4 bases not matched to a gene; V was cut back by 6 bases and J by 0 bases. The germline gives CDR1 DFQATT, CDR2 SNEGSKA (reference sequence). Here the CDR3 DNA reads TGCAGTGCCACCGGGACAGGCTCCTACGAGCAGTACGTC. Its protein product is CSATGTGSYEQYV.

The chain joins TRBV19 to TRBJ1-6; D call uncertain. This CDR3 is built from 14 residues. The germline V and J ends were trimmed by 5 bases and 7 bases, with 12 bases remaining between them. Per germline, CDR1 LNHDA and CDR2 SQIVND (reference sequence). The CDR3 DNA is TGTGCCAGTAGTGCAACCGGGTGGAATTCACCCCTCCACTTT. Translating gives CASSATGWNSPLHF.

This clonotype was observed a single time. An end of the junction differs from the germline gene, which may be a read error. CDR3 sequence reads: CASSLSTGGAGNSIYF. The CDR3 coding sequence is TGTGCCAGCAGTCTGTCCACAGGGGGCGCTGGAAACTCCATATATTTT. The J gene is TRBJ1-3, the V gene TRBV25-1; 9 bases agree with TRBD1. Germline values: CDR1 MGHDK, CDR2 SYGVNS. The CDR3 loop spans 16 amino acids.

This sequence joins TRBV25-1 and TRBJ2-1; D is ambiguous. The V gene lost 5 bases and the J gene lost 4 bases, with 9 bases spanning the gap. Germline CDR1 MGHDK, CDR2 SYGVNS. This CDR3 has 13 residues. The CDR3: CASSWQEYNEQFF. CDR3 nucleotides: TGTGCCAGCAGTTGGCAGGAGTACAATGAGCAGTTCTTC.

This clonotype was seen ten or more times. The CDR3 region has the DNA TGTGCCAGCAGCTTAGCGCAGCCCAGCGGGTTTACCTACAATGAGCAGTTCTTC. Translating it yields CASSLAQPSGFTYNEQFF. This rearrangement joins TRBV7-9 to TRBJ2-1; weak D call: TRBD2 (6 bases). Trimming removed 0 bases at V and 2 bases at J, with 17 bases between. This CDR3 region has 18 residues. CDR1 SEHNR and CDR2 FQNEAQ come from the germline V gene (reference sequence).

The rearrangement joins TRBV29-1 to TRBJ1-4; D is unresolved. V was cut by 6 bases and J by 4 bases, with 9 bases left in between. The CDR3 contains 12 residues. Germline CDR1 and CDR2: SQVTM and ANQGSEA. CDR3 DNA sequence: TGCAGCGTGGCCGGGGATAATGAAAAACTGTTTTTT. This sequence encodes CSVAGDNEKLFF.

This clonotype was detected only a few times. CDR3 in amino acids: CASSPAMGQAYGYTF. In DNA, the CDR3 is TGTGCCAGCAGCCCAGCAATGGGACAGGCCTATGGCTACACCTTC. The genes are TRBV7-9 and TRBJ1-2; 8 bases are a match to TRBD1. J gave up 4 bases and V 5 bases, and 9 bases lay outside the gene matches. The CDR3 has 15 residues. Per germline, CDR1 SEHNR and CDR2 FQNEAQ (reference sequence).

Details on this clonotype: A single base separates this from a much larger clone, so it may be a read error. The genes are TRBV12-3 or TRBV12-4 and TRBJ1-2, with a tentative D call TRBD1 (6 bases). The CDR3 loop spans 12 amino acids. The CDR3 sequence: CVSSTGLFGYTF. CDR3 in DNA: TGTGTCAGCAGCACAGGGCTCTTCGGCTACACCTTC.

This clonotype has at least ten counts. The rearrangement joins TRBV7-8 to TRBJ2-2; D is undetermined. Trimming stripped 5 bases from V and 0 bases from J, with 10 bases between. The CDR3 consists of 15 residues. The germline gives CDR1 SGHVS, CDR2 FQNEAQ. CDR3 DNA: TGTGCCAGCAGCCCAGAGGCATCGAACACCGGGGAGCTGTTTTTT. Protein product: CASSPEASNTGELFF.

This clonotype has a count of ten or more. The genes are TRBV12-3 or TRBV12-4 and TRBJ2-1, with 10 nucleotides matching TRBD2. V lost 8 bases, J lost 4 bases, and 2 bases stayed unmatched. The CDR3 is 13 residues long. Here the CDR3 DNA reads TGTGCCAGCGTACTAGCGGGATACAATGAGCAGTTCTTC. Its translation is CASVLAGYNEQFF.

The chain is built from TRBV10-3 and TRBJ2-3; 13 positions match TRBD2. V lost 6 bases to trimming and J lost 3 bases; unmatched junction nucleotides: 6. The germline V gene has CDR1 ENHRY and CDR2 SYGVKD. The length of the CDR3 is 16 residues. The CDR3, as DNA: TGTGCCATCAGAACCCTGACTAGCGGGGGGACAGATACGCAGTATTTT. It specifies CAIRTLTSGGTDTQYF.

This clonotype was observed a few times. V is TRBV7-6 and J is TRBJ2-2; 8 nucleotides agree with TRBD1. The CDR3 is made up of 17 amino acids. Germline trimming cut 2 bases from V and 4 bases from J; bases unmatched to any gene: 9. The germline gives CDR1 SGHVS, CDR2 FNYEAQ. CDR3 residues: CASSLFPKDRGTGELFF. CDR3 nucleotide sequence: TGTGCCAGCAGCTTATTCCCGAAAGACAGGGGCACCGGGGAGCTGTTTTTT.

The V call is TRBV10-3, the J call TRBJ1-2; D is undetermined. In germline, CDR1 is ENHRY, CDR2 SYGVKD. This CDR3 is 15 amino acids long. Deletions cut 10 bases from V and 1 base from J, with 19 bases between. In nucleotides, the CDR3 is TGTGCCACCTTTGGAGCTATCCCTTTTAACTATGGCTACACCTTC. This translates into CATFGAIPFNYGYTF.

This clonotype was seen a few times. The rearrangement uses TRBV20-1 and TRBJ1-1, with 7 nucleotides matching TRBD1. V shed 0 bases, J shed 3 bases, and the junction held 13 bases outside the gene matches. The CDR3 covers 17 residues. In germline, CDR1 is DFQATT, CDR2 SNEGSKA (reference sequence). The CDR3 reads CSARDRTGDMMDTEAFF. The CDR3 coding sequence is TGCAGTGCTAGAGATAGAACAGGGGATATGATGGACACTGAAGCTTTCTTT.

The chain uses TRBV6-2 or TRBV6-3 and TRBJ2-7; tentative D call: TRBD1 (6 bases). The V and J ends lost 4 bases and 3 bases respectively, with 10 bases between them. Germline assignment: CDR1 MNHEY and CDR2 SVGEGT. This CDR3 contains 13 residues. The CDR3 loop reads CASSLDSYYEQYV. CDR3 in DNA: TGTGCCAGCAGTTTGGACAGCTACTACGAGCAGTACGTC.

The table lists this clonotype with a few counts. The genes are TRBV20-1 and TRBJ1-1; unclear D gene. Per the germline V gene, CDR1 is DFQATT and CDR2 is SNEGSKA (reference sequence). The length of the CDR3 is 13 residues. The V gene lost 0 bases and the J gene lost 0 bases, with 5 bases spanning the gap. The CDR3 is CSARDSVNTEAFF. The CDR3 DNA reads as TGCAGTGCTAGAGATTCTGTGAACACTGAAGCTTTCTTT.

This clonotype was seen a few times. This chain's CDR3 is CASSQWPGQGGMNTEAFF. The CDR3 DNA sequence: TGTGCCAGCAGCCAGTGGCCGGGACAGGGGGGAATGAACACTGAAGCTTTCTTT. The chain is built from TRBV7-2 and TRBJ1-1, with 11 bases that match TRBD1. Germline CDR1 and CDR2: SGHTA and FQGNSA. This CDR3 has 18 amino acids. Losses at the gene ends were 5 bases for V and 0 bases for J; bases not matched to a gene: 11.

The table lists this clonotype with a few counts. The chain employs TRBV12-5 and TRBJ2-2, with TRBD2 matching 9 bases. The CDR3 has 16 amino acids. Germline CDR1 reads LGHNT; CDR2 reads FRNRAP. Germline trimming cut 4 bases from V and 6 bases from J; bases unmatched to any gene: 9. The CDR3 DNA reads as TGTGCTAGTGGTTACGGAGTAGCGGGGGTGGCCGGGGAGCTGTTTTTT. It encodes CASGYGVAGVAGELFF.